Below, 25 T cell receptor beta chains from the same sample are listed, as sequenced in a study of CD8 T cells in Susac syndrome. Random hexamers were used to reverse transcribe the RNA input (about 0.5 to 1 ug). A single record per CDR3 protein comes from TCRdb applying MiXCR to the immunoSEQ multiplex PCR reads. The sample consists of approximately 190,000 distinct CDR3 sequences, 85% to 95% of them appearing once. The sequenced sample consisted of CD8+ T cells from PBMCs. These TCRs come from a human donor with Susac syndrome.

The genes are TRBV28 and TRBJ2-4; 7 positions match TRBD2. Losses at the gene ends were 6 bases for V and 0 bases for J; bases not matched to a gene: 14. The CDR3 loop spans 18 amino acids. Per germline, CDR1 MDHEN and CDR2 SYDVKM. The CDR3 loop reads CASSRRVWEGGAKNIQYF. DNA for the CDR3: TGTGCCAGCAGCCGTAGGGTCTGGGAGGGAGGAGCCAAAAACATTCAGTACTTC.

This sequence joins TRBV20-1 and TRBJ2-3; D not resolved. Per germline, CDR1 DFQATT and CDR2 SNEGSKA (reference sequence). The CDR3 totals 12 residues. With 6 bases removed from V and 6 bases from J, the gap between germline ends came to 13 bases. CDR3 region: CSAKRSADTQYF. In DNA form, the CDR3 reads TGCAGTGCCAAGAGATCCGCGGATACGCAGTATTTT.

In DNA, the CDR3 is TGCAGTGCCAACATTTGGACATCCAGGGGCACTGAAGCTTTCTTT. Encoded protein: CSANIWTSRGTEAFF. V usage is TRBV20-1 and J usage is TRBJ1-1, with D perhaps TRBD1 (6 bases). Germline CDR1 reads DFQATT; CDR2 reads SNEGSKA (reference sequence). The V gene lost 6 bases and the J gene lost 4 bases, with 21 bases spanning the gap. The CDR3 totals 15 residues.

The rearrangement uses TRBV29-1 and TRBJ1-2; TRBD1 might be the D (5 bases). Germline CDR1 is SQVTM and CDR2 is ANQGSEA. V shed 7 bases and J shed 7 bases, with 16 bases lying between them. CDR3 length equals 12 residues. CDR3 protein: CSARGGLGGYTF. The DNA of the CDR3 is TGCAGCGCCCGCGGGGGGTTAGGTGGCTACACCTTC.

The genes are TRBV6-1 and TRBJ1-5; D remains unclear. CDR3 length: 11 residues. Per the germline V gene, CDR1 is MNHNS and CDR2 is SASEGT. The germline V and J ends were trimmed by 8 bases and 6 bases, with 8 bases remaining between them. CDR3 region: CASADFQPQHF. In nucleotides, the CDR3 is TGTGCCAGCGCGGATTTTCAGCCCCAGCATTTT.

CDR3 bases: TGCAGCGTTGGTCTGGGGGCGAGCACTGAAGCTTTCTTT. Translating it yields CSVGLGASTEAFF. The chain carries TRBV29-1 and TRBJ1-1; weak D call: TRBD1 (6 bases). The V gene's germline CDR1 is SQVTM and CDR2 ANQGSEA. V lost 4 bases, J lost 4 bases, and 13 bases lay in between. CDR3 length: 13 residues.

The chain employs TRBV7-9 and TRBJ2-3, with D maybe TRBD1 (6 bases). Germline CDR1 and CDR2: SEHNR and FQNEAQ (reference sequence). The V gene lost 0 bases and the J gene lost 3 bases, with 7 bases spanning the gap. The CDR3 has 14 residues. Here the CDR3 reads CASSLAGQTDTQYF. The CDR3 DNA reads as TGTGCCAGCAGCTTAGCGGGACAAACAGATACGCAGTATTTT.

This rearrangement joins TRBV2 to TRBJ2-7; TRBD2 matches at 10 bases. Germline loops: CDR1 SNHLY, CDR2 FYNNEI. J was trimmed by 3 bases and V by 6 bases; bases with no gene match: 11. The CDR3 is 16 amino acids. DNA for the CDR3: TGTGCCAGCAGCCAGAGGTTGCCTAGCGGGGGCTACGAGCAGTACTTC. As protein: CASSQRLPSGGYEQYF.

The rearrangement links TRBV3-1 to TRBJ1-2, with a tentative D call TRBD1 (6 bases). CDR3 length: 18 residues. From germline, CDR1 is LGHDT and CDR2 YNNKEL (reference sequence). The germline V and J ends were trimmed by 0 bases and 11 bases, with 28 bases remaining between them. CDR3 sequence (DNA): TGTGCCAGCAGCCAAGACCCTCCTCTACAGGGTACGATAGTGTGGTACACCTTC. This codes for CASSQDPPLQGTIVWYTF.

V gene TRBV5-1 combines with J gene TRBJ2-3; possible D gene TRBD2, 5 bases. The CDR3 is made up of 13 amino acids. Germline V gives CDR1 SGHRS, CDR2 YFSETQ. V lost 6 bases, J lost 6 bases, and 14 bases lay in between. The CDR3: CASISPTGDTQYF. The CDR3 DNA follows: TGCGCCAGCATCTCACCCACGGGGGATACGCAGTATTTT.

The chain employs TRBV11-2 and TRBJ2-1, with no clear D. The length of the CDR3 is 15 residues. Trimming stripped 0 bases from V and 7 bases from J, with 13 bases between. Germline assignment: CDR1 SGHAT and CDR2 FQNNGV. CDR3 region: CASSLDRSSGNEQFF. The DNA of the CDR3 is TGTGCCAGCAGCTTAGATCGGAGTTCGGGTAATGAGCAGTTCTTC.

This sequence joins TRBV4-1 and TRBJ2-7, with D possibly TRBD2 on 5 matching bases. Germline CDR1 and CDR2: MGHRA and YSYEKL. The CDR3 runs 14 residues. V lost 5 bases and J 6 bases, leaving 17 bases between the germline ends. The CDR3 sequence is CASSSRGMLGEQYF. CDR3 sequence (DNA): TGCGCCAGCAGCTCTCGGGGAATGCTCGGCGAGCAGTACTTC.

V usage is TRBV7-9 and J usage is TRBJ1-4; TRBD1 aligns across 11 bases. With V trimmed by 6 bases and J by 7 bases, 4 bases remained unmatched. The CDR3 is 14 amino acids. The germline CDR1 and CDR2 sequences are SEHNR and FQNEAQ (reference sequence). CDR3 bases: TGTGCCAGCAGACCCGGGACAGGGGGTGAAAAACTGTTTTTT. Its translation: CASRPGTGGEKLFF. Filled out from reference TRBV7-9 and TRBJ1-4, the complete variable domain reads DTGVSQNPRHKITKRGQNVTFRCDPISEHNRLYWYRQTLGQGPEFLTYFQNEAQLEKSRLLSDRFSAERPKGSFSTLEIQRTEQGDSAMYLCASRPGTGGEKLFFGSGTQLSVL.

This chain links TRBV11-2 with TRBJ2-3, with D uncertain. The V end was cut by 1 base, the J end by 6 bases, with 17 bases between. This CDR3 spans 16 amino acids. From germline, CDR1 is SGHAT and CDR2 FQNNGV. The CDR3 sequence: CASSLGWGELMDTQYF. The CDR3 DNA reads TGTGCCAGCAGCTTAGGGTGGGGTGAATTGATGGATACGCAGTATTTT.

The chain couples TRBV7-9 to TRBJ2-5; 12 bases are shared with TRBD1. This CDR3 spans 19 amino acids. Germline V gives CDR1 SEHNR, CDR2 FQNEAQ (reference sequence). V was clipped by 4 bases and J by 5 bases; unmatched bases: 17. CDR3 sequence: CASSYHRVDRDRGRETQYF. CDR3 nucleotide sequence: TGTGCCAGCAGCTACCACCGCGTCGACCGGGACAGGGGGCGGGAGACCCAGTACTTC.

This clonotype was detected only once. The chain has TRBV18 and TRBJ1-2; 8 bases are a match to TRBD1. J was trimmed by 8 bases and V by 0 bases; bases with no gene match: 14. Germline V lookup: CDR1 KGHSH, CDR2 LQKENI. The CDR3 runs to 17 residues. The CDR3 coding sequence is TGTGCCAGCTCACCACCGGTGATCCAGGACAGGGAGTCGGGCTACACCTTC. Its protein is CASSPPVIQDRESGYTF.

The rearrangement uses TRBV12-3 or TRBV12-4 and TRBJ2-4; no definite D call. There are 13 residues in the CDR3. V was trimmed by 4 bases and J by 8 bases, leaving 12 bases between them. The CDR3, as DNA: TGTGCCAGCAGTTCGGACGGATTAGACATTCAGTACTTC. Translating it yields CASSSDGLDIQYF.

This clonotype has more than one count but fewer than ten. The chain joins TRBV27 to TRBJ2-7, with 7 positions matching TRBD2. The CDR3 is 14 residues long. CDR1 and CDR2 (germline): MNHEY, SMNVEV (reference sequence). V dropped 2 bases and J dropped 3; count of bases not matched to a gene: 4. The CDR3 region has the DNA TGTGCCAGCAGTTTACGGGGGGTGGGCTACGAGCAGTACTTC. Translation gives CASSLRGVGYEQYF.

The rearrangement joins TRBV9 to TRBJ2-1, with D perhaps TRBD1 or TRBD2 (6 bases each). This CDR3 has 15 residues. CDR1 SGDLS and CDR2 YYNGEE come from the germline V gene. V gave up 6 bases and J gave up 4 bases, with 17 bases separating them. The CDR3, as DNA: TGTGCCAGCACCCCGGACAGCGGGCAATACAATGAGCAGTTCTTC. Protein product: CASTPDSGQYNEQFF.

This chain links TRBV27 with TRBJ1-2; D uncertain. Trimming removed 5 bases at V and 2 bases at J, with 15 bases between. The CDR3 is made up of 15 amino acids. Germline V gene lookup returns CDR1 MNHEY and CDR2 SMNVEV (reference sequence). CDR3 sequence reads: CASSTRGWENYGYTF. DNA of the CDR3: TGTGCCAGCAGTACGCGGGGTTGGGAGAACTATGGCTACACCTTC.

The chain links TRBV4-1 to TRBJ2-4, with a possible D match to TRBD2 (5 bases). Germline V gene data show CDR1 as MGHRA and CDR2 as YSYEKL. CDR3 length equals 16 residues. V lost 1 base and J lost 7, with 17 bases in between. CDR3 sequence (DNA): TGCGCCAGCAGCCAAGGTAGACGGGATATGCGGAACATTCAGTACTTC. Its translation: CASSQGRRDMRNIQYF.

The chain employs TRBV18 and TRBJ2-5; D could derive from TRBD1 or TRBD2 (6 bases each). The germline V gene encodes CDR1 KGHSH and CDR2 LQKENI. This CDR3 is built from 14 residues. The V and J ends lost 2 bases and 2 bases respectively, with 9 bases between them. CDR3 residues: CASSPEGGQETQYF. The CDR3 nucleotides are TGTGCCAGCTCACCAGAAGGGGGGCAAGAGACCCAGTACTTC.

The chain recombines TRBV12-3 or TRBV12-4 with TRBJ1-2, with a tentative D call TRBD1 (5 bases). The CDR3 has 14 residues. Between the trimmed V and J ends, which lost 2 bases and 7 bases, there was a span of 14 bases. CDR3 amino acids: CASSLSAGRGGYTF. As DNA, the CDR3 is TGTGCCAGCAGTTTAAGCGCAGGGAGGGGTGGCTACACCTTC.

The chain combines TRBV9 with TRBJ2-7, with D possibly TRBD1 on 6 matching bases. This CDR3 has 14 amino acids. The V end lost 4 bases, the J end lost 4 bases, and 15 bases lay between the germline ends. CDR1 SGDLS and CDR2 YYNGEE come from the germline V gene. CDR3: CASSSSGTSYEQYF. CDR3 in DNA: TGTGCCAGCAGCTCATCCGGGACATCTTACGAGCAGTACTTC.

The rearrangement links TRBV5-1 to TRBJ2-5; weak D call: TRBD1 (5 bases). V lost 3 bases to trimming and J lost 2 bases, with 14 bases between them. Germline lookup yields CDR1 SGHRS and CDR2 YFSETQ. CDR3 length equals 15 residues. The CDR3 is CASSWKGAGQETQYF. The CDR3 DNA reads as TGCGCCAGCAGCTGGAAGGGCGCAGGGCAAGAGACCCAGTACTTC.